This T cell receptor (beta chain) is from a study of blood T cell repertoires in COVID-19. Study-wide background: The United States, Italy and Spain supplied acute and convalescent COVID-19 samples.

Repertoires were generated with immunoSEQ multiplex PCR, while TCRdb's copy carries only in-frame clones and drops some. Altogether under 300,000 clones are present, approximately 80% being singletons, with the ten largest covering over 14%. The CDR3 runs to 11 residues. V was shortened by 3 bases and J by 7 bases, with 6 bases between the two germline ends. From germline, CDR1 is SNHLY and CDR2 FYNNEI. In terms of age and location, participants ranged from roughly 18 to 100 years and lived in about two dozen US areas. Assignments of participants to cohorts depended upon their own reported clinical history.

Sequenced input: PBMCs or T cells enriched from blood (not recorded which). This rearrangement joins TRBV2 to TRBJ1-1; D is uncertain. The TCR sequence derives from a middle-aged man who had recovered from COVID-19. The CDR3 region has the DNA TGTGCCAGCAGTGAGGGCTTTGAAGCTTTCTTT. It translates to CASSEGFEAFF.